This TCR beta chain comes out of a study of CD8 T cells in ankylosing spondylitis. Overall study findings and caveats: A TCR beta motif of under 10 highly homologous variants appeared characteristic of ankylosing spondylitis blood. Earlier studies detected some motif variants in reactive arthritis synovial fluid and blood. Disease-linked clones reportedly concentrated significantly in matched ankylosing spondylitis synovial fluid. Clones linked to disease, bearing a CD8+ phenotype, were relatively rare in peripheral blood.

This CDR3 has 15 amino acids. The germline V and J ends were trimmed by 5 bases and 8 bases, with 19 bases remaining between them. From germline, CDR1 is ENHRY and CDR2 SYGVKD. A note on this clonotype: The antigen is not known.

Each TCR beta library was made by quantitative 5'-RACE that incorporated molecular barcodes. One entry per CDR3 protein, called by TCRdb with MiXCR from the 5' RACE reads. In the table there are over 450,000 distinct CDR3 sequences, about 13% of which are singletons. The receptor was isolated from a male donor with ankylosing spondylitis. The sequenced material came from blood, either unsorted or a sorted T cell fraction (not recorded which). The chain has TRBV10-3 and TRBJ2-1; D perhaps matches TRBD2 (5 bases). CDR3 nucleotides: TGTGCCATCAGTATTCCCGGCACTAGGAACCATGAGCAGTTCTTC. Protein product: CAISIPGTRNHEQFF.